The present T cell receptor (beta chain) was sequenced within a study of blood T cells in healthy people across ages (dated by TCRdb to the mid-2010s). The study in broad terms: Template switching captured roughly one uniquely barcoded TCR beta cDNA molecule per two T cells in model experiments. The study measured age-related changes in TCR beta repertoire diversity using deep sequencing normalized with unique cDNA molecular identifiers. Four age groups were formed from the donors: young (average 16 years), middle-aged (around 39), aged (about 62) and long-lived (about 75). To avoid experimental bias, donors of different ages were distributed randomly across sequencing lanes. Two additional independent replicas of 1 million unique cDNA reads from the same blood draw were analyzed for two donors (one aged 18 to 29 and one aged 80 or older).

CDR1 and CDR2 are read off the germline V gene as SQVTM and ANQGSEA. The CDR3 sequence holds 15 residues, the cysteine and phenylalanine included. Only the CDR3 DNA stays, 45 bases, in frame from base 1. V is cut by 2 bases and J by 11 bases, and the space between the germline ends is 21 bases. Systemically healthy Caucasian individuals from Russia, 35 to 50 in total and aged about 6 to 90 years, were included as donors. Each donor gave 9 to 10 milliliters of peripheral blood, collected into EDTA-treated Vacutainer tubes. Ficoll-Paque density-gradient centrifugation was used to isolate PBMCs, with at least 6.5 million per sample. Trizol reagent was used to extract total RNA from the PBMCs, yielding at least 5 micrograms per sample. The percentages of naive CD45RAhigh/CD27high T cells were determined by flow cytometry on a PBMC aliquot from every donor. Overall study outcomes, separate from this receptor: There was a strong correlation between observed TCR beta diversity and the percentage of naive T cells measured by flow cytometry. Observed TCR beta diversity per million T cells fell roughly linearly with age, and a significant reduction was already apparent by age roughly 40. Compared with the aged group, the long-lived group had more naive CD4+ T cells, fewer expanded clones and increased TCR diversity, suggesting age selection. Total diversity estimates from one million sequenced T cells were considered lower bounds and underestimates. The CMV infection status of donors was not known, potentially confounding age-related changes in expanded clonotypes. Bulk unsorted PBMC profiling prevented conclusive comparison of naive and antigen-experienced compartments.

Comments on this clonotype: It has no known antigen specificity. No clone much larger than this one lies a single base away; base qualities are absent.

Receptors were amplified or captured by 5' RACE. The sequencer listed for this sample is Illumina HiSeq 2500. A second PCR of roughly 7 to 11 cycles was run with a J-beta primer mix and a sample-barcoded 5' primer. A unique molecular identifier was introduced onto each TCR beta cDNA molecule by a template-switch 5' adaptor carrying 12 random nucleotides. Each sample yielded at least 2.5 million CDR3-containing paired-end reads. First-strand cDNA was synthesized from all RNA with the Mint cDNA synthesis kit, primed by a TRBC-specific oligonucleotide. Following uracil-DNA glycosylase treatment, a first 18-cycle PCR with universal primers M1SS and BC2_uni_R was performed on all cDNA. As for the original processing: For normalization, 1 million high-quality reads were randomly selected from each sample, with every read carrying a distinct molecular identifier. Instead of being binned into consensus sequences, reads with shared molecular identifiers were discarded. MiTCR, set to a Q25 quality threshold and the strictest error-elimination algorithm, was used for CDR3 identification, clonotype clustering and error correction. A nonparametric unseen species model with Euler transformation was used to estimate lower-bound total TCR beta diversity. Using fastp at Q25 and MiXCR, TCRdb reprocessed the public reads and kept productive beta chains. Merged by CDR3 protein, the rows form single entries marked with the most common genes and DNA. In this record, the V and J calls reflect TCRdb's handling and not the investigators' own analysis. In this sample the table shows 1.5 million to 2 million distinct CDR3 sequences, roughly 27% of which occur a single time. Together, the top ten hold 7.7% of the sample.

The chain uses TRBV29-1 and TRBJ1-4; TRBD1 might be the D gene, on 5 matching bases. This receptor was obtained from a woman aged 30 to 39 in good health. Sequenced material: blood. The DNA sequence follows: TGCAGCGTTGAATCTGGGGCCCTCGGGGACCGGAAACTGTTTTTT. Its translation is CSVESGALGDRKLFF.